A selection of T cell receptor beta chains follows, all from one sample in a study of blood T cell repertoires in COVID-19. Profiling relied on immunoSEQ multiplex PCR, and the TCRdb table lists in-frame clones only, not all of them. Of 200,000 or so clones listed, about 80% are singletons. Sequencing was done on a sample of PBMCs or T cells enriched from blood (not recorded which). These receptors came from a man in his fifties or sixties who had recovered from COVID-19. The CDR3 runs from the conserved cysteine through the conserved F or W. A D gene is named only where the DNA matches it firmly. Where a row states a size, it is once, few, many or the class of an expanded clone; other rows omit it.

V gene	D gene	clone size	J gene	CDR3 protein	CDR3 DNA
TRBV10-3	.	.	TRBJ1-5	CAISEFFRASNQPQHF	TGTGCCATCAGTGAGTTTTTCAGGGCTAGCAATCAGCCCCAGCATTTT
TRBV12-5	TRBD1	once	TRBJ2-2	CASGTGQAGAGELFF	TGTGCTAGTGGGACGGGACAGGCCGGGGCCGGGGAGCTGTTTTTT
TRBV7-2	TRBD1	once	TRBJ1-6	CASSLVGRGLSPLHF	TGTGCCAGCAGCTTAGTAGGCAGGGGGCTTTCACCCCTCCACTTT
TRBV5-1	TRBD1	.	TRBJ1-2	CASSSGQGVHGYTF	TGCGCCAGCAGCTCCGGACAGGGGGTTCATGGCTACACCTTC
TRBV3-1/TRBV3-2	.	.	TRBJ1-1	CASSQELGVGTEAFF	TGTGCCAGCAGCCAAGAGTTAGGGGTTGGCACTGAAGCTTTCTTT
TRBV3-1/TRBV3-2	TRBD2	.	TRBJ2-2	CASSQGTSQTGELFF	TGTGCCAGCAGCCAAGGGACTAGTCAAACCGGGGAGCTGTTTTTT
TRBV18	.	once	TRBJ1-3	CASSPQEGRSSGNTIYF	TGTGCCAGCTCACCACAGGAGGGACGGTCCTCTGGAAACACCATATATTTT
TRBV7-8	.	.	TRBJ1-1	CASSFREGRTEAFF	TGTGCCAGCAGCTTCCGGGAGGGCCGTACTGAAGCTTTCTTT
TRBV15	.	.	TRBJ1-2	CATSRDLAGGSYTF	TGTGCCACCAGCAGAGATCTAGCGGGTGGGAGCTACACCTTC
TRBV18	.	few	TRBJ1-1	CASSSQENTEAFF	TGTGCCAGCTCATCTCAGGAGAACACTGAAGCTTTCTTT
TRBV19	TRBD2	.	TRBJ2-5	CASSIDVGLAGFETQYF	TGTGCCAGTAGTATAGATGTGGGACTAGCGGGGTTTGAGACCCAGTACTTC
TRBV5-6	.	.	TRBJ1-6	CASSGPGLLSYNSPLHF	TGTGCCAGCAGCGGACCGGGACTCCTCTCCTATAATTCACCCCTCCACTTT
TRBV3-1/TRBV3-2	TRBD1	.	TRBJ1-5	CASSQKGQGNQPQHF	TGTGCCAGCAGCCAGAAGGGACAGGGAAATCAGCCCCAGCATTTT
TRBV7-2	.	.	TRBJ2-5	CASSLDAGETQYF	TGTGCCAGCAGCTTAGATGCCGGGGAGACCCAGTACTTC
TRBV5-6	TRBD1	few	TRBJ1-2	CASSLGRGSYGYTF	TGTGCCAGCAGCTTGGGCAGGGGGAGCTATGGCTACACCTTC
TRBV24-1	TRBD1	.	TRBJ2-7	CATSEPGTGAARYF	TGTGCCACCAGTGAGCCCGGGACAGGGGCCGCTAGGTACTTC
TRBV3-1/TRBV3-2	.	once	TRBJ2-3	CASSLTVDTQYF	TGTGCCAGCAGCTTAACAGTAGATACGCAGTATTTT
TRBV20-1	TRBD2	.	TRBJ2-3	CSASGGTSSIDTQYF	TGCAGTGCTAGTGGCGGGACTAGCTCGATAGATACGCAGTATTTT
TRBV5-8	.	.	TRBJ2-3	CASSLTGLAVDTDTQYF	TGTGCCAGCAGCCTCACAGGGCTAGCGGTTGACACAGATACGCAGTATTTT
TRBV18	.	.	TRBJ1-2	CASSPSGGADGYTF	TGTGCCAGCTCACCAAGCGGGGGCGCAGATGGCTACACCTTC
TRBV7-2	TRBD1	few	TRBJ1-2	CASSPETGGRGYTF	TGTGCCAGCAGCCCAGAGACAGGGGGCCGTGGCTACACCTTC
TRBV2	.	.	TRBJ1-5	CASSQQGKPNQPQHF	TGTGCCAGCAGTCAGCAGGGGAAACCTAATCAGCCCCAGCATTTT
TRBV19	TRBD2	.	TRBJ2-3	CASSLRLRRGNRDTQYF	TGTGCCAGTAGTCTCCGACTGCGGCGGGGGAACCGGGATACGCAGTATTTT
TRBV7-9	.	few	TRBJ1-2	CASSFSGVPSYGYTF	TGTGCCAGCAGCTTCTCCGGGGTCCCCAGCTATGGCTACACCTTC
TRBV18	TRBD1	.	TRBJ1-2	CASSPLDRDYGYTF	TGTGCCAGCTCACCTTTGGACAGGGACTATGGCTACACCTTC
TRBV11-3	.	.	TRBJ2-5	CASSLGSRVETQYF	TGTGCCAGCAGCCTCGGGAGTCGGGTTGAGACCCAGTACTTC
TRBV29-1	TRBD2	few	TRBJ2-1	CSVGGGSSEQFF	TGCAGCGTTGGGGGGGGGAGTAGTGAGCAGTTCTTC
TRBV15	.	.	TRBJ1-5	CATSRLTGSGGNQPQHF	TGTGCCACCAGCAGGCTGACAGGCTCTGGGGGAAATCAGCCCCAGCATTTT
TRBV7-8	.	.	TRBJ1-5	CASTPVGGRQPQHF	TGTGCCAGCACCCCTGTGGGGGGTAGGCAGCCCCAGCATTTT
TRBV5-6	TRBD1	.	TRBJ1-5	CASSHRTGRPQPQHF	TGTGCCAGCAGCCACCGGACAGGGAGGCCTCAGCCCCAGCATTTT
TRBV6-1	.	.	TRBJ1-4	CASSENGGNEKLFF	TGTGCCAGCAGTGAAAACGGGGGTAATGAAAAACTGTTTTTT
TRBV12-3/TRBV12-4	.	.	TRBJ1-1	CASGEGWNTEAFF	TGTGCCAGCGGGGAGGGGTGGAACACTGAAGCTTTCTTT
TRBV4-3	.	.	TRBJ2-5	CASSQDTGKETQYF	TGCGCCAGCAGCCAAGATACAGGCAAAGAGACCCAGTACTTC
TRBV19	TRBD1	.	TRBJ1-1	CASSIRGRGDTEAFF	TGTGCCAGTAGTATCAGGGGGCGCGGGGACACTGAAGCTTTCTTT
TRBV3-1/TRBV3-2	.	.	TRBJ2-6	CASSLQDSFSSGANVLTF	TGTGCCAGCAGCCTCCAAGACAGTTTCAGCTCTGGGGCCAACGTCCTGACTTTC
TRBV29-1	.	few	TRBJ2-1	CSVGSGRPHEQFF	TGCAGCGTTGGTTCTGGCAGGCCCCATGAGCAGTTCTTC
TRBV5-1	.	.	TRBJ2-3	CASSLGVGGTDTQYF	TGCGCCAGCAGCTTGGGTGTAGGGGGAACAGATACGCAGTATTTT
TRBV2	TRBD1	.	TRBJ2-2	CASSTRQGTGELFF	TGTGCCAGCAGTACCAGACAGGGTACCGGGGAGCTGTTTTTT
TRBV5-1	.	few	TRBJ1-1	CASSLQGNTEAFF	TGCGCCAGCAGCTTGCAGGGGAACACTGAAGCTTTCTTT
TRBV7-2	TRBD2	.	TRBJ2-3	CASSLVLAGKDTQYF	TGTGCCAGCAGCTTAGTTCTAGCGGGGAAGGATACGCAGTATTTT
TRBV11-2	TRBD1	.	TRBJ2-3	CASSLGTGVYTDTQYF	TGTGCCAGCAGCCTCGGGACAGGGGTTTACACAGATACGCAGTATTTT
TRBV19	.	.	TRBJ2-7	CASGRRGSYEQYF	TGTGCCAGCGGCCGGAGGGGATCCTACGAGCAGTACTTC
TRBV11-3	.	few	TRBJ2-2	CASRRTDANTGELFF	TGTGCCAGCCGTCGGACAGATGCGAACACCGGGGAGCTGTTTTTT
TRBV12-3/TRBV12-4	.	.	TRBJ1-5	CASSFRGQPQHF	TGTGCCAGCAGTTTTAGAGGTCAGCCCCAGCATTTT
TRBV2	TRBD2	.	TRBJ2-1	CASQAGETNNEQFF	TGTGCCAGCCAAGCGGGGGAGACTAATAATGAGCAGTTCTTC
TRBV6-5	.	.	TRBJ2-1	CASSPDSYNEQFF	TGTGCCAGCAGCCCCGACAGTTACAATGAGCAGTTCTTC
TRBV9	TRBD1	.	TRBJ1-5	CASSVGTGFNQPQHF	TGTGCCAGCAGCGTCGGGACAGGGTTCAATCAGCCCCAGCATTTT